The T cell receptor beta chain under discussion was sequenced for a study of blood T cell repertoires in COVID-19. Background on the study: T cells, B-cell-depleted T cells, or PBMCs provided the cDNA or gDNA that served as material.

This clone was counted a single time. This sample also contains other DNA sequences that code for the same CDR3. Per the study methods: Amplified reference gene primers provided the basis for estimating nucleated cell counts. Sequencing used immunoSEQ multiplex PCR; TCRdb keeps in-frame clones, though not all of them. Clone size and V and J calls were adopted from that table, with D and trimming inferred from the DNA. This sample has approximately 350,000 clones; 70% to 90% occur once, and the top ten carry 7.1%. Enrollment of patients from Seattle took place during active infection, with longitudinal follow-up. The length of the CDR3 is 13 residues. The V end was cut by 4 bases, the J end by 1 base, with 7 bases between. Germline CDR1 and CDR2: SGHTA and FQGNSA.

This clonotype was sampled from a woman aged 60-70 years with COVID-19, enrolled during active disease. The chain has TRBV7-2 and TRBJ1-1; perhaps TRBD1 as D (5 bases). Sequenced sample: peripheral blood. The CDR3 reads CASSSGQNTEAFF. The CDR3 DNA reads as TGTGCCAGCAGCTCCGGACAGAACACTGAAGCTTTCTTT.